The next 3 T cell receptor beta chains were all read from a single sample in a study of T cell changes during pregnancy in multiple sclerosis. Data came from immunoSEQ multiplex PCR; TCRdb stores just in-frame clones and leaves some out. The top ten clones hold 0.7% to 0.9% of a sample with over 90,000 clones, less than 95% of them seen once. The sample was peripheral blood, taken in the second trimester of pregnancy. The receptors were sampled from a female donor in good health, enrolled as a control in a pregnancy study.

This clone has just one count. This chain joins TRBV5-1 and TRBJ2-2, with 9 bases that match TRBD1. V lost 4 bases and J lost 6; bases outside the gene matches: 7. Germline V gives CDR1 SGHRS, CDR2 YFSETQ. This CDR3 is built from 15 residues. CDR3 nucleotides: TGCGCCAGCAGCACCCGGACAGGGGTTCCCGGGGAGCTGTTTTTT. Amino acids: CASSTRTGVPGELFF. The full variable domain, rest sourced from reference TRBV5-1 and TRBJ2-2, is KAGVTQTPRYLIKTRGQQVTLSCSPISGHRSVSWYQQTPGQGLQFLFEYFSETQRNKGNFPGRFSGRQFSNSRSEMNVSTLELGDSALYLCASSTRTGVPGELFFGEGSRLTVL.

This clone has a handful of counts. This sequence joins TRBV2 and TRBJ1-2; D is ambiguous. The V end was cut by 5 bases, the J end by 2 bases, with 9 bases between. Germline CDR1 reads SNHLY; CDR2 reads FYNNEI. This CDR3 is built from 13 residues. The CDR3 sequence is CASSTTANYGYTF. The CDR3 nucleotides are TGTGCCAGCAGTACCACAGCAAACTATGGCTACACCTTC. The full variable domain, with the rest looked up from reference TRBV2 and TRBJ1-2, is EPEVTQTPSHQVTQMGQEVILRCVPISNHLYFYWYRQILGQKVEFLVSFYNNEISEKSEIFDDQFSVERPDGSNFTLKIRSTKLEDSAMYFCASSTTANYGYTFGSGTRLTVV.

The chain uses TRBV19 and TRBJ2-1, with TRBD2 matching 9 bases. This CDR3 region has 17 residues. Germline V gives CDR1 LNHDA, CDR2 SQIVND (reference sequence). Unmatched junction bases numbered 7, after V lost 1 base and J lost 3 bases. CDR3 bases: TGTGCCAGTAGTATAGTGGCAGCGGGGGGATTCTACAATGAGCAGTTCTTC. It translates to CASSIVAAGGFYNEQFF. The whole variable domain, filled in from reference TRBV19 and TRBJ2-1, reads DGGITQSPKYLFRKEGQNVTLSCEQNLNHDAMYWYRQDPGQGLRLIYYSQIVNDFQKGDIAEGYSVSREKKESFPLTVTSAQKNPTAFYLCASSIVAAGGFYNEQFFGPGTRLTVL.